These 28 T cell receptor beta chains came from one sample sequenced in a study of early T cells in non-severe SARS-CoV-2 infection. TCRdb ran MiXCR on the 5' RACE reads and lists one entry per CDR3 protein. The sample consists of approximately 62,000 distinct CDR3 sequences, around 13% of them appearing once. Sequencing input: whole blood. The receptors shown here come from an adult who was a healthcare worker with PCR-confirmed SARS-CoV-2 infection or an uninfected control (not recorded which).

In its sample, this clonotype was seen many times. The chain employs TRBV7-8 and TRBJ1-1; possible D gene TRBD1, 5 bases. CDR1 and CDR2 (germline): SGHVS, FQNEAQ. The V and J ends lost 1 base and 0 bases respectively, with 15 bases between them. This CDR3 region has 17 residues. The CDR3 loop reads CASSLGLLGAVNTEAFF. CDR3 coding DNA: TGTGCCAGCAGCTTAGGGTTGCTCGGGGCAGTGAACACTGAAGCTTTCTTT.

This clonotype came up a few times. The rearrangement links TRBV7-2 to TRBJ1-6, with 9 nucleotides matching TRBD1. The CDR3 has 14 residues. J was trimmed by 11 bases and V by 2 bases; bases with no gene match: 4. CDR1 and CDR2 (germline): SGHTA, FQGNSA. The CDR3 here is CASSLRTGDPPLHF. CDR3 sequence (DNA): TGTGCCAGCAGCTTAAGGACAGGGGATCCACCCCTCCACTTT. The variable domain in full, with the rest retrieved from reference TRBV7-2 and TRBJ1-6, is GAGVSQSPSNKVTEKGKDVELRCDPISGHTALYWYRQSLGQGLEFLIYFQGNSAPDKSGLPSDRFSAERTGGSVSTLTIQRTQQEDSAVYLCASSLRTGDPPLHFGNGTRLTVT.

The chain recombines TRBV7-2 with TRBJ1-1; TRBD1 might be the D (6 bases). V dropped 3 bases and J dropped 1 base, with 9 bases sitting between them. The CDR3 has 14 amino acids. Germline lookup yields CDR1 SGHTA and CDR2 FQGNSA. For the CDR3, the DNA is TGTGCCAGCAGCTTGAGACAGGCGAACACTGAAGCTTTCTTT. Residues: CASSLRQANTEAFF.

The chain recombines TRBV7-8 with TRBJ2-5; TRBD2 matches at 10 bases. The CDR3 extends over 14 amino acids. Germline lookup yields CDR1 SGHVS and CDR2 FQNEAQ. V lost 7 bases and J lost 5; bases outside the gene matches: 7. CDR3 coding DNA: TGTGCCAGCACCAAAGCGGGGGGGACTGAGACCCAGTACTTC. It specifies CASTKAGGTETQYF. Full variable domain (missing parts from reference TRBV7-8 and TRBJ2-5): GAGVSQSPRYKVAKRGQDVALRCDPISGHVSLFWYQQALGQGPEFLTYFQNEAQLDKSGLPSDRFFAERPEGSVSTLKIQRTQQEDSAVYLCASTKAGGTETQYFGPGTRLLVL.

This clonotype was found many times. The chain combines TRBV20-1 with TRBJ2-7; 8 bases align to TRBD1. The CDR3 is 15 amino acids. V was pared by 6 bases and J by 3 bases, with 13 bases of the junction left unmatched. Germline CDR1 reads DFQATT; CDR2 reads SNEGSKA (reference sequence). The CDR3 DNA is TGCAGTGCCAAGGCTTTAGACAGGGGTTTCTACGAGCAGTACTTC. Translating gives CSAKALDRGFYEQYF.

The rearrangement uses TRBV30 and TRBJ1-1; D remains unclear. V dropped 0 bases and J dropped 7 bases, with 12 bases sitting between them. This CDR3 comprises 13 residues. The germline gives CDR1 GTSNPN, CDR2 SVGIG (reference sequence). CDR3 sequence: CAWSVLGLGEAFF. In DNA, the CDR3 is TGTGCCTGGAGTGTACTTGGTCTCGGTGAAGCTTTCTTT. Variable domain in full (rest from reference TRBV30 and TRBJ1-1): SQTIHQWPATLVQPVGSPLSLECTVEGTSNPNLYWYRQAAGRGLQLLFYSVGIGQISSEVPQNLSASRPQDRQFILSSKKLLLSDSGFYLCAWSVLGLGEAFFGQGTRLTVV.

The rearrangement uses TRBV5-4 and TRBJ2-1; 8 nucleotides line up with TRBD2. The CDR3 length is 14 residues. With V trimmed by 4 bases and J by 10 bases, 10 bases remained unmatched. Germline V gene sequence: CDR1 SGHNT, CDR2 YYREEE (reference sequence). The CDR3 nucleotides read TGTGCCAGCAGCCCGGTCGGGGGGGCCGAGGAGCAGTTCTTC. Amino acids: CASSPVGGAEEQFF.

This clonotype has a handful of counts. The chain uses TRBV29-1 and TRBJ1-4, with D possibly being TRBD1 (5 bases). In germline, CDR1 is SQVTM, CDR2 ANQGSEA. Trimming shortened V by 8 bases and J by 4 bases, and 20 bases separated the two germline ends. The CDR3 sequence is 15 residues long. For the CDR3, the DNA is TGCAGCTTTACCACCGGGACGCCGAATAATGAAAAACTGTTTTTT. Protein sequence: CSFTTGTPNNEKLFF.

The chain combines TRBV6-2 or TRBV6-3 with TRBJ1-2, with D unclear. Germline V gives CDR1 MNHEY, CDR2 SVGEGT. Trimming took 5 bases from V and 3 from J, leaving 16 bases between them. CDR3 length equals 15 residues. The CDR3 DNA reads TGTGCCAGCAGTCGTGATGGGCTCGCCGACTATGGCTACACCTTC. Translating it yields CASSRDGLADYGYTF.

This clonotype was seen at least ten times. The chain combines TRBV27 with TRBJ1-2; D possibly corresponds to TRBD1 (5 bases). Germline loops: CDR1 MNHEY, CDR2 SMNVEV (reference sequence). The CDR3 is 13 amino acids. Trimming cost V 3 bases and J 7 bases, with 12 bases left between them. For the CDR3, the DNA is TGTGCCAGCAGTTTTGGGGGTTACGGTGGCTACACCTTC. This translates into CASSFGGYGGYTF.

The chain couples TRBV28 to TRBJ2-1; a weak D match, TRBD1 (7 bases). This CDR3 is 16 amino acids long. Germline values: CDR1 MDHEN, CDR2 SYDVKM. Trimming removed 8 bases from V and 1 base from J, with 18 bases in between. This chain's CDR3 is CASAPWRGQSYNEQFF. CDR3 sequence (DNA): TGTGCCAGCGCCCCATGGCGGGGACAGTCCTACAATGAGCAGTTCTTC.

There are a few counts of this clonotype. As DNA, the CDR3 is TGTGCCAGCAGTGAATTTAGCGGGGGGGCCTACAATGAGCAGTTCTTC. Translating gives CASSEFSGGAYNEQFF. The gene calls are TRBV2 and TRBJ2-1; TRBD2 aligns across 11 bases. The CDR3 length is 16 residues. Germline V CDR1 and CDR2: SNHLY, FYNNEI. V shed 2 bases, J shed 2 bases, and the junction held 2 bases outside the gene matches.

V gene TRBV29-1 combines with J gene TRBJ1-1; D perhaps matches TRBD1 (5 bases). V gave up 6 bases and J gave up 2 bases, with 13 bases separating them. The CDR3 has 13 amino acids. Germline V gene data show CDR1 as SQVTM and CDR2 as ANQGSEA. The CDR3 is CSVARGRNTEAFF. CDR3 bases: TGCAGCGTGGCTCGGGGCCGAAACACTGAAGCTTTCTTT.

In its sample, this clonotype is medium-sized (0.01 to 0.1%). The V gene is TRBV4-3, the J gene TRBJ2-2; no clear D. This CDR3 contains 14 residues. Per germline, CDR1 LGHNA and CDR2 YSLEER. V dropped 0 bases and J dropped 4 bases, with 6 bases sitting between them. CDR3 nucleotides: TGCGCCAGCAGCCAAGATTGGGCCACCGGGGAGCTGTTTTTT. Translating it yields CASSQDWATGELFF.

This clonotype was seen many times. The CDR3 here is CASSLGSGRETQYF. CDR3 nucleotides: TGTGCCAGCAGCTTAGGGAGCGGTAGAGAGACCCAGTACTTC. The rearrangement uses TRBV11-2 and TRBJ2-5; D is possibly TRBD2 (5 bases). Between the trimmed V and J ends, which lost 1 base and 4 bases, there was a span of 10 bases. This CDR3 region has 14 residues. Germline V lookup: CDR1 SGHAT, CDR2 FQNNGV.

This clonotype was observed a handful of times. This chain joins TRBV2 and TRBJ2-3; 9 bases map to TRBD2. Looked up from germline, CDR1 is SNHLY and CDR2 is FYNNEI. CDR3 size: 15 residues. Losses at the gene ends were 8 bases for V and 3 bases for J; bases not matched to a gene: 9. This CDR3 reads CASSTAGGKTDTQYF. In DNA, the CDR3 is TGTGCCAGCTCGACGGCGGGAGGGAAAACAGATACGCAGTATTTT.

This clonotype occurred a few times. The V and J genes are TRBV30 and TRBJ1-1, with unresolved D. This CDR3 region has 13 residues. Germline assignment: CDR1 GTSNPN and CDR2 SVGIG (reference sequence). V dropped 0 bases and J dropped 4 bases, with 9 bases sitting between them. CDR3 sequence reads: CAWSVSWGTEAFF. In DNA form, the CDR3 reads TGTGCCTGGAGTGTATCTTGGGGCACTGAAGCTTTCTTT.

This clonotype was seen many times. This chain links TRBV29-1 with TRBJ2-1, with 9 bases fitting TRBD2. Germline V gene data show CDR1 as SQVTM and CDR2 as ANQGSEA. J was trimmed by 4 bases and V by 5 bases; bases with no gene match: 6. The CDR3 runs 14 residues. CDR3 amino acids: CSVPGTSRYNEQFF. The DNA for the CDR3 is TGCAGCGTTCCCGGGACTAGCAGATACAATGAGCAGTTCTTC.

This clonotype was counted at least ten times. This rearrangement joins TRBV12-3 or TRBV12-4 to TRBJ2-5; a weak D match, TRBD2 (5 bases). This CDR3 spans 16 amino acids. Trimming cost V 6 bases and J 4 bases, with 21 bases left between them. CDR3 DNA sequence: TGTGCCAGCAGCCCCCCGAGGACTGGACGGGGAGAGACCCAGTACTTC. This gives the protein CASSPPRTGRGETQYF.

This clonotype rates as medium-sized. The genes are TRBV7-9 and TRBJ2-3; D is unresolved. This CDR3 is 14 amino acids long. The ends were cut back, 3 bases at V and 2 bases at J, with 9 bases in the middle. Germline V gene sequence: CDR1 SEHNR, CDR2 FQNEAQ (reference sequence). The CDR3 loop reads CASSLGLPTDTQYF. The CDR3 bases are TGTGCCAGCAGCTTGGGCCTTCCCACAGATACGCAGTATTTT.

To note about this clonotype: Its ends do not fully match the called genes, so a read error is possible. The J gene is TRBJ2-1, the V gene TRBV27; D is ambiguous. The CDR3 spans 18 residues. The germline V gene has CDR1 MNHEY and CDR2 SMNVEV (reference sequence). Written as DNA, the CDR3 is TGTGCCAGCAGTTTATCACCTGACCTGACCTCCTCCTCCAATGAGCAGTTCTTC. The encoded protein is CASSLSPDLTSSSNEQFF.

The chain employs TRBV2 and TRBJ2-7; no firm D call. From germline, CDR1 is SNHLY and CDR2 FYNNEI. Trimming pared 4 bases from V and 5 bases from J, leaving 6 bases between. The CDR3 extends over 11 amino acids. CDR3 amino acids: CASSVRDEQYF. The CDR3 nucleotides read TGTGCCAGCAGTGTACGGGACGAGCAGTACTTC.

This clonotype was counted many times. The chain links TRBV7-3 to TRBJ1-2; 7 nucleotides agree with TRBD1. Per germline, CDR1 SGHTA and CDR2 FQGTGA. The length of the CDR3 is 13 residues. Trimming removed 4 bases from V and 5 bases from J; junction bases left unmatched: 4. In DNA, the CDR3 is TGTGCCAGCAGCTCCGGGACAGCATATGGCTACACCTTC. Translating gives CASSSGTAYGYTF.

This clonotype was observed many times. This chain uses TRBV5-1 with TRBJ2-7, with 7 bases that match TRBD1. Germline-derived CDR1 and CDR2 are SGHRS and YFSETQ. Trimming removed 4 bases from V and 2 bases from J; junction bases left unmatched: 9. The CDR3 covers 15 residues. The CDR3 region has the DNA TGCGCCAGCAGCGCCTCCGGGACAGACCCCTACGAGCAGTACTTC. Protein sequence: CASSASGTDPYEQYF.

This clonotype has just a few counts. V usage is TRBV27 and J usage is TRBJ1-5; D is ambiguous. V lost 6 bases and J 3 bases, leaving 15 bases between the germline ends. The CDR3 is 15 amino acids. The germline V gene has CDR1 MNHEY and CDR2 SMNVEV (reference sequence). CDR3 region: CASSPRQAPNQPQHF. CDR3 sequence (DNA): TGTGCCAGCAGCCCCCGGCAGGCACCCAATCAGCCCCAGCATTTT.

The rearrangement links TRBV7-9 to TRBJ2-7, with D possibly being TRBD1 (5 bases). The CDR3 is 14 amino acids. Trimming shortened V by 6 bases and J by 4 bases, and 16 bases separated the two germline ends. The germline V gene has CDR1 SEHNR and CDR2 FQNEAQ (reference sequence). CDR3 in amino acids: CASRTNRPPYEQYF. CDR3 DNA: TGTGCCAGCAGGACCAACAGGCCTCCTTACGAGCAGTACTTC.

The CDR3 spells CASSMGRQGETQYF. The CDR3 bases are TGCGCCAGCAGCATGGGTCGACAGGGTGAGACCCAGTACTTC. The V and J genes are TRBV5-1 and TRBJ2-5; 7 positions agree with TRBD1. Germline V gene lookup returns CDR1 SGHRS and CDR2 YFSETQ. The CDR3 has 14 amino acids. Trimming took 4 bases from V and 5 from J; bases not matched to a gene: 8.

This chain connects TRBV5-5 to TRBJ2-3, with 9 positions matching TRBD1. The CDR3 has 14 residues. CDR1 and CDR2 (germline): SGHKS, YYEKEE (reference sequence). V trimming: 5 bases; J trimming: 4 bases; junction bases outside the gene matches: 5. CDR3 protein: CASRYTGGSDTQYF. The CDR3 DNA reads as TGTGCCAGCAGGTATACAGGGGGCTCAGATACGCAGTATTTT.